A single sample gave rise to the 29 T cell receptor beta chains below, sequenced in a study of cytomegalovirus exposure and HLA in healthy donors. Amplification used 60 Vbeta primers and 13 Jbeta primers. The repertoire was sequenced with immunoSEQ multiplex PCR; TCRdb's copy has only in-frame clones and lacks some. The table includes around 140,000 clones, roughly four fifths detected once. What was sequenced was PBMCs. Receptors were obtained from a man in his late teens or twenties in good health and CMV-seropositive.

About this clone: The same CDR3 can be traced to other DNA sequences in this sample. This chain uses TRBV5-1 with TRBJ2-2; the D is unclear. Looked up from germline, CDR1 is SGHRS and CDR2 is YFSETQ. This CDR3 has 13 amino acids. Trimming took off 5 bases at V and 1 base at J, with 6 bases between the two ends. CDR3 protein: CASSSGNTGELFF. CDR3 nucleotides: TGCGCCAGCAGTTCGGGGAACACCGGGGAGCTGTTTTTT.

The chain carries TRBV5-1 and TRBJ2-7, with D possibly matching TRBD2 (6 bases). Trimming took 4 bases from V and 0 from J, leaving 11 bases between them. The length of the CDR3 is 14 residues. Germline CDR1 and CDR2: SGHRS and YFSETQ. In DNA, the CDR3 is TGCGCCAGCAGCATCTCCGGGGGCTCCTACGAGCAGTACTTC. Translating it yields CASSISGGSYEQYF. Combining the CDR3 with reference TRBV5-1 and TRBJ2-7 gives the whole variable domain KAGVTQTPRYLIKTRGQQVTLSCSPISGHRSVSWYQQTPGQGLQFLFEYFSETQRNKGNFPGRFSGRQFSNSRSEMNVSTLELGDSALYLCASSISGGSYEQYFGPGTRLTVT.

The chain is built from TRBV29-1 and TRBJ1-2; 10 bases are a match to TRBD1. V lost 6 bases to trimming and J lost 4 bases; unmatched junction nucleotides: 11. Per the germline V gene, CDR1 is SQVTM and CDR2 is ANQGSEA. The CDR3 has 15 amino acids. For the CDR3, the DNA is TGCAGCGTGGGGGGTTACCGGGACAGGGGCTATGGCTACACCTTC. This codes for CSVGGYRDRGYGYTF.

The V and J genes are TRBV5-1 and TRBJ1-1, with 7 bases matching TRBD1. Germline-derived CDR1 and CDR2 are SGHRS and YFSETQ. The CDR3 is 14 residues long. The V segment lost 5 bases and the J segment 1 base; nucleotides outside the gene matches: 5. The CDR3 spells CASRIKGANTEAFF. As DNA, the CDR3 is TGCGCCAGCAGAATTAAGGGGGCGAACACTGAAGCTTTCTTT.

The chain recombines TRBV6-1 with TRBJ1-1, with 8 bases that match TRBD1. This CDR3 region has 12 residues. The ends lost 4 bases at V and 8 bases at J; junction bases unmatched: 3. Germline assignment: CDR1 MNHNS and CDR2 SASEGT. CDR3 DNA: TGTGCCAGCAGTGGGACAGGGCTCGAAGCTTTCTTT. It encodes CASSGTGLEAFF.

The V call is TRBV7-2, the J call TRBJ1-2, with D hard to call. With 5 bases removed from V and 7 bases from J, the gap between germline ends came to 20 bases. The CDR3 contains 15 residues. Germline assignment: CDR1 SGHTA and CDR2 FQGNSA. CDR3 loop: CASSRGRGLTSGYTF. CDR3 sequence (DNA): TGTGCCAGCAGCCGCGGTCGGGGATTAACGAGTGGCTACACCTTC.

In the case of this clone: At one boundary the junction diverges from the germline segment, which might be a read error. The chain has TRBV6-1 and TRBJ1-1; perhaps TRBD1 as D (6 bases). The length of the CDR3 is 12 residues. Germline V gene lookup returns CDR1 MNHNS and CDR2 SASEGT. For the CDR3, the DNA is TGTGCCAGCAGTGAAGCCGGACCGGGGACACTCTTT. The encoded protein is CASSEAGPGTLF.

The chain links TRBV6-5 to TRBJ1-2; 9 positions agree with TRBD1. Trimming cost V 10 bases and J 5 bases; bases outside gene matches: 8. The germline V gene has CDR1 MNHEY and CDR2 SVGAGI. This CDR3 comprises 13 residues. CDR3 coding DNA: TGTGCCACGAGTCCGGGACAGGGTTATGGCTACACCTTC. This translates into CATSPGQGYGYTF.

The chain carries TRBV7-2 and TRBJ2-7; the D gene is possibly TRBD1 (5 bases). The CDR3 extends over 14 amino acids. CDR1 SGHTA and CDR2 FQGNSA come from the germline V gene. Trimming cost V 1 base and J 7 bases, with 14 bases left between them. The CDR3 DNA follows: TGTGCCAGCAGCTTAGGGGGCTTACTTGGAGAGCAGTACTTC. It codes for CASSLGGLLGEQYF.

V is TRBV19 and J is TRBJ2-1, with D perhaps TRBD2 (5 bases). V gave up 3 bases and J gave up 1 base, with 10 bases separating them. In germline, CDR1 is LNHDA, CDR2 SQIVND (reference sequence). There are 15 residues in the CDR3. For the CDR3, the DNA is TGTGCCAGTAGTATTCGGGGTGAATCCTACAATGAGCAGTTCTTC. Translated: CASSIRGESYNEQFF. The full variable domain, in which reference TRBV19 and TRBJ2-1 provide the parts outside the CDR3, is DGGITQSPKYLFRKEGQNVTLSCEQNLNHDAMYWYRQDPGQGLRLIYYSQIVNDFQKGDIAEGYSVSREKKESFPLTVTSAQKNPTAFYLCASSIRGESYNEQFFGPGTRLTVL.

V gene TRBV10-1 combines with J gene TRBJ2-1; 14 bases are a match to TRBD2. Germline lookup yields CDR1 WNHNN and CDR2 SYGVQD (reference sequence). The ends lost 9 bases at V and 4 bases at J; junction bases unmatched: 11. The CDR3 spans 17 residues. As DNA, the CDR3 is TGCGCCAGTTCGGGACTAGCGGGAGTAAGGGGATACAATGAGCAGTTCTTC. Residues: CASSGLAGVRGYNEQFF.

The CDR3 protein is CAWTPGQGWADTQYF. CDR3 DNA sequence: TGTGCCTGGACCCCGGGACAGGGGTGGGCAGATACGCAGTATTTT. The J gene is TRBJ2-3, the V gene TRBV30; 10 bases are shared with TRBD1. The J segment lost 4 bases and the V segment lost 4 bases, leaving 8 bases of the junction unmatched. Per germline, CDR1 GTSNPN and CDR2 SVGIG (reference sequence). CDR3 length: 15 amino acids.

The chain joins TRBV7-9 to TRBJ1-1; D is ambiguous. Deletions cut 5 bases from V and 1 base from J, with 8 bases between. Germline V gene data show CDR1 as SEHNR and CDR2 as FQNEAQ (reference sequence). The CDR3 is 13 residues long. CDR3: CASSRPGNTEAFF. The CDR3 DNA is TGTGCCAGCAGCCGGCCAGGGAACACTGAAGCTTTCTTT.

In its sample, this clone was seen a few times. CDR3 sequence (DNA): TGTGCCAGCAGCTTCGGGACTGTCTACAATGAGCAGTTCTTC. Protein: CASSFGTVYNEQFF. The chain employs TRBV7-9 and TRBJ2-1, with D perhaps TRBD2 (6 bases). The CDR3 runs to 14 residues. CDR1 and CDR2 from the germline V gene are SEHNR and FQNEAQ (reference sequence). Trimming removed 3 bases from V and 3 bases from J, with 9 bases in between.

This clone was counted once. This chain uses TRBV28 with TRBJ1-1, with D perhaps matching TRBD1 (6 bases). Between the trimmed V and J ends, which lost 6 bases and 3 bases, there was a span of 20 bases. This CDR3 is built from 16 residues. Per the germline V gene, CDR1 is MDHEN and CDR2 is SYDVKM. As DNA, the CDR3 is TGTGCCAGCAGATCCAACAGGGAAACCAAGGACACTGAAGCTTTCTTT. Its translation is CASRSNRETKDTEAFF.

This clone was detected once. J is TRBJ2-3 and V is TRBV6-5; D might be TRBD2 (6 bases). Trimming took 2 bases from V and 4 from J, leaving 13 bases between them. The CDR3 has 15 amino acids. Per germline, CDR1 MNHEY and CDR2 SVGAGI. The CDR3 reads CASSYGPGAADTQYF. The CDR3 DNA is TGTGCCAGCAGTTACGGGCCGGGAGCAGCAGATACGCAGTATTTT.

V gene TRBV28 combines with J gene TRBJ2-1; 7 bases map to TRBD1. The V and J ends lost 6 bases and 6 bases, in that order; junction bases with no gene match: 11. The CDR3 contains 15 residues. CDR1 and CDR2 (germline): MDHEN, SYDVKM. The CDR3 nucleotides are TGTGCCAGCAGAACCCAGGGGGTCCTTCGCAATGAGCAGTTCTTC. As protein: CASRTQGVLRNEQFF.

This CDR3 is CASSLWDRPYEQYF. CDR3 in DNA: TGTGCCAGCAGTTTATGGGACAGGCCCTACGAGCAGTACTTC. V usage is TRBV28 and J usage is TRBJ2-7; 7 nucleotides match TRBD1. The trim removed 0 bases at V and 2 bases at J, leaving 1 base unmatched. This CDR3 comprises 14 residues. Germline lookup yields CDR1 MDHEN and CDR2 SYDVKM. The variable domain in full, completed from reference TRBV28 and TRBJ2-7, reads DVKVTQSSRYLVKRTGEKVFLECVQDMDHENMFWYRQDPGLGLRLIYFSYDVKMKEKGDIPEGYSVSREKKERFSLILESASTNQTSMYLCASSLWDRPYEQYFGPGTRLTVT.

This sequence joins TRBV10-3 and TRBJ1-1; TRBD1 matches 7 bases. Germline lookup yields CDR1 ENHRY and CDR2 SYGVKD. V lost 2 bases, J lost 4 bases, and 7 bases stayed unmatched. The CDR3 spans 15 residues. The DNA for the CDR3 is TGTGCCATCAGTGAGCTGACAGGGATAGGCACTGAAGCTTTCTTT. Its protein is CAISELTGIGTEAFF.

V gene TRBV11-2 combines with J gene TRBJ2-5; no firm D call. Per germline, CDR1 SGHAT and CDR2 FQNNGV. The V end was cut by 0 bases, the J end by 2 bases, with 10 bases between. The CDR3 is 15 residues long. DNA for the CDR3: TGTGCCAGCAGCTTAGAGGGCCATGGGCAAGAGACCCAGTACTTC. Encoded protein: CASSLEGHGQETQYF.

V gene TRBV14 combines with J gene TRBJ1-1, with TRBD1 identical over 7 bases. This CDR3 region has 15 residues. Germline CDR1 is SGHDN and CDR2 is FVKESK. J was trimmed by 1 base and V by 6 bases; bases with no gene match: 8. As DNA, the CDR3 is TGTGCCAGCAGTTCTAACCGACAGGGGAACACTGAAGCTTTCTTT. It is translated as CASSSNRQGNTEAFF.

CDR3 protein: CASSQYGRGTEAFF. The CDR3 DNA sequence: TGTGCCAGCAGCCAATATGGGAGGGGAACTGAAGCTTTCTTT. The chain links TRBV4-2 to TRBJ1-1; D perhaps matches TRBD1 (5 bases). V dropped 2 bases and J dropped 5 bases, with 12 bases sitting between them. This CDR3 comprises 14 residues. Germline V CDR1 and CDR2: LGHNA, YNFKEQ.

The gene calls are TRBV4-2 and TRBJ2-4, with 12 positions matching TRBD2. Looked up from germline, CDR1 is LGHNA and CDR2 is YNFKEQ. The V gene end was trimmed by 0 bases and the J gene end by 7 bases; junction bases not matched to a gene: 4. CDR3 length: 16 residues. CDR3 sequence reads: CASSQERTSGANIQYF. The CDR3 DNA reads as TGTGCCAGCAGCCAAGAAAGGACTAGCGGGGCTAACATTCAGTACTTC.

The chain is built from TRBV28 and TRBJ2-2; D is perhaps TRBD2 (6 bases). CDR3 size: 15 residues. Trimming left V 6 bases short and J 5 bases short, with 16 bases between. Germline V lookup: CDR1 MDHEN, CDR2 SYDVKM. CDR3 region: CASSRLTSSTGELFF. The CDR3 DNA is TGTGCCAGCAGCCGTCTAACTAGCTCTACCGGGGAGCTGTTTTTT.

The chain carries TRBV29-1 and TRBJ1-1; 10 bases line up with TRBD1. Germline V gives CDR1 SQVTM, CDR2 ANQGSEA. The V gene end was trimmed by 6 bases and the J gene end by 4 bases; junction bases not matched to a gene: 2. The CDR3 contains 12 residues. The CDR3 protein is CSVGTGVTEAFF. CDR3 in DNA: TGCAGCGTAGGGACAGGGGTCACTGAAGCTTTCTTT.

V is TRBV29-1 and J is TRBJ2-3; D perhaps matches TRBD1 (7 bases). CDR1 and CDR2 from the germline V gene are SQVTM and ANQGSEA. V was clipped by 4 bases and J by 6 bases, with 17 bases between them. The CDR3 sequence is 14 residues long. The DNA of the CDR3 is TGCAGCGTTGTGGAGGGGGCGGTTGGGGATACGCAGTATTTT. Protein: CSVVEGAVGDTQYF.

The chain links TRBV18 to TRBJ1-1, with a possible D match to TRBD1 (5 bases). The V gene's germline CDR1 is KGHSH and CDR2 LQKENI. The CDR3 spans 13 residues. Trimming shortened V by 3 bases and J by 7 bases, and 12 bases separated the two germline ends. CDR3 protein: CASSPGGGVEAFF. The DNA of the CDR3 is TGTGCCAGCTCACCCGGGGGAGGGGTTGAAGCTTTCTTT.

This sequence joins TRBV9 and TRBJ1-2, with 7 bases lining up with TRBD1. After removal of 5 bases from V and 4 bases from J, the junction contained 17 bases not matched to a gene. CDR3 length equals 17 residues. CDR1 SGDLS and CDR2 YYNGEE come from the germline V gene. The CDR3 nucleotides read TGTGCCAGCAGTCCAATGGAAGCGGACAGGTCGCTCTATGGCTACACCTTC. Translated, it gives CASSPMEADRSLYGYTF.

Only a few counts were recorded for this clone. The chain is built from TRBV2 and TRBJ2-1; 7 bases match TRBD2. Germline CDR1 is SNHLY and CDR2 is FYNNEI. The CDR3 contains 12 residues. The J segment lost 9 bases and the V segment lost 3 bases, leaving 2 bases of the junction unmatched. CDR3 residues: CASSDLAVEQFF. The CDR3 DNA sequence: TGTGCCAGCAGTGATCTAGCGGTTGAGCAGTTCTTC.